This paragraph reports one T cell receptor (beta chain). Its antigen is as yet unknown. Germline V CDR1 and CDR2: KGHDR, SFDVKD. This CDR3 region has 15 residues. V lost 3 bases, J lost 5 bases, and 14 bases lay in between. These data belong to a study of CD8+CD57+ T cells in acquired aplastic anemia. Study as a whole: DNA recovered from sorted CD4+ and CD8+ cells had a mean of around 3.2 ug.

Study-level results: Patient and control CD8+ Simpson's diversity was not significantly different. It was found that nearly 30 CD8+ CDR3 sequences were shared between patients and controls.

Both TCR beta VDJ combination and CDR3 sequence profiling were carried out. Genomic DNA was the template for this profiling. TCRdb ran MiXCR on the reads and lists one entry per CDR3 protein. Of 150,000 to 200,000 distinct CDR3 sequences in the sample, under 70% are singletons; the top ten hold 46%. This TCR derives from a human donor with severe aplastic anemia or a healthy control (not recorded which). Sequenced material: sorted CD4+, CD8+, or CD8+CD57+ T cells (not recorded which) from PBMCs. The chain links TRBV24-1 to TRBJ2-3, with D tentatively TRBD2 (7 bases). The CDR3 loop reads CATSDPRGAGDTQYF. In DNA form, the CDR3 reads TGTGCCACCAGTGATCCCCGGGGGGCGGGAGATACGCAGTATTTT.